This T cell receptor (beta chain) was profiled in a study of shared clonotypes between healthy human individuals. V lost 2 bases, J lost 5 bases, and 17 bases lay in between. The CDR3 consists of 16 residues. Germline lookup yields CDR1 SGHRS and CDR2 YFSETQ. Measured with immunoSEQ multiplex PCR; TCRdb has only the in-frame clones, and not every one. The repertoire holds some 500,000 clones, with 90% to 96% as singletons. This sequence originates from a woman in her twenties or thirties in good health. The V call is TRBV5-1, the J call TRBJ2-1; D possibly uses TRBD1 or TRBD2 (5 bases each). The sequencing sample was made of naive CD4+ T cells sorted from blood. As to subset: CD45RA+ positively selected. The CDR3 spells CASSFRDQQDHNEQFF. CDR3 sequence (DNA): TGCGCCAGCAGCTTCCGGGACCAACAAGACCACAATGAGCAGTTCTTC.